Below are 21 T cell receptor beta chains sequenced from a single sample in a study of blood T cell repertoires in COVID-19 (TCRdb year 2020). Receptors were amplified or captured by the immunoSEQ multiplex PCR assay. Entries here come from immuneACCESS through TCRdb and include only in-frame sequences with V and J called. Some clones fail to appear in such tables; in the studies checked, an unresolved V gene covers under half of the shortfall, and the cause of the remainder is unknown. Across this sample there are roughly 300,000 clones, with 65% to 90% seen only once. Approximately 4.4% of the sample lies in the top ten. The sample comprised PBMCs or T cells enriched from blood (not recorded which). The receptors were gathered from a woman aged 40-49 years with acute COVID-19.

V gene TRBV5-4 combines with J gene TRBJ2-3; 8 bases fit TRBD1. The CDR3 contains 16 residues. CDR1 is SGHNT and CDR2 is YYREEE in the germline V gene (reference sequence). Unmatched junction bases numbered 11, after V lost 5 bases and J lost 3 bases. This chain's CDR3 is CASSFLGQGKTDTQYF. CDR3 sequence (DNA): TGTGCCAGCAGTTTCCTAGGACAGGGTAAGACAGATACGCAGTATTTT.

The gene calls are TRBV19 and TRBJ1-2; D perhaps matches TRBD1 (6 bases). Germline V gene lookup returns CDR1 LNHDA and CDR2 SQIVND (reference sequence). V lost 4 bases, J lost 5 bases, and 14 bases lay in between. This CDR3 is built from 14 residues. As DNA, the CDR3 is TGTGCCAGTAGTACCCCCGACAGGCCTTATGGCTACACCTTC. This translates into CASSTPDRPYGYTF.

This rearrangement joins TRBV2 to TRBJ2-3; 11 bases align to TRBD2. The V segment lost 10 bases and the J segment 1 base; nucleotides outside the gene matches: 4. The germline CDR1 and CDR2 sequences are SNHLY and FYNNEI. CDR3 length: 14 amino acids. This CDR3 is CATKLAGGTDTQYF. The DNA of the CDR3 is TGTGCCACCAAACTAGCGGGGGGCACAGATACGCAGTATTTT.

This chain uses TRBV2 with TRBJ2-2; D remains ambiguous. Germline V gene sequence: CDR1 SNHLY, CDR2 FYNNEI. V lost 6 bases and J 0 bases, leaving 8 bases between the germline ends. The CDR3 runs 14 residues. As DNA, the CDR3 is TGTGCCAGCAGCGCCCGAGCGAACACCGGGGAGCTGTTTTTT. Translating gives CASSARANTGELFF. The variable domain in full, completed from reference TRBV2 and TRBJ2-2, reads EPEVTQTPSHQVTQMGQEVILRCVPISNHLYFYWYRQILGQKVEFLVSFYNNEISEKSEIFDDQFSVERPDGSNFTLKIRSTKLEDSAMYFCASSARANTGELFFGEGSRLTVL.

V gene TRBV5-1 combines with J gene TRBJ1-4; 7 nucleotides line up with TRBD1. CDR1 SGHRS and CDR2 YFSETQ come from the germline V gene. The ends lost 3 bases at V and 5 bases at J; junction bases unmatched: 4. The CDR3 has 14 residues. The CDR3 region is CASSSTGSNEKLFF. The CDR3 nucleotides are TGCGCCAGCAGCTCGACAGGGTCGAATGAAAAACTGTTTTTT.

The J gene is TRBJ1-5, the V gene TRBV19, with TRBD1 matching 7 bases. The CDR3 runs to 16 residues. In germline, CDR1 is LNHDA, CDR2 SQIVND (reference sequence). Trimming removed 2 bases from V and 2 bases from J; junction bases left unmatched: 6. In nucleotides, the CDR3 is TGTGCCAGTAGTATACGAAGGCAGGGGGGCAATCAGCCCCAGCATTTT. Its translation is CASSIRRQGGNQPQHF. Full variable domain (remainder filled in from reference TRBV19 and TRBJ1-5): DGGITQSPKYLFRKEGQNVTLSCEQNLNHDAMYWYRQDPGQGLRLIYYSQIVNDFQKGDIAEGYSVSREKKESFPLTVTSAQKNPTAFYLCASSIRRQGGNQPQHFGDGTRLSIL.

The chain employs TRBV11-3 and TRBJ2-7, with 10 bases fitting TRBD2. The V and J ends lost 4 bases and 3 bases, in that order; junction bases with no gene match: 9. The CDR3 consists of 16 residues. Germline CDR1 and CDR2: SGHNT and YENEEA. The CDR3: CASSYLGTSDIYEQYF. For the CDR3, the DNA is TGTGCCAGCAGCTACCTCGGGACTAGCGATATCTACGAGCAGTACTTC.

CDR3 sequence reads: CASSIRTQGTGELFF. CDR3 sequence (DNA): TGTGCCAGCAGCATTCGGACGCAGGGGACCGGGGAGCTGTTTTTT. The chain employs TRBV7-2 and TRBJ2-2, with D perhaps matching TRBD1 (6 bases). Germline V gene sequence: CDR1 SGHTA, CDR2 FQGNSA. This CDR3 has 15 residues. The V gene lost 5 bases and the J gene lost 5 bases, with 15 bases spanning the gap.

This chain connects TRBV6-2 or TRBV6-3 to TRBJ1-5, with D possibly TRBD1 on 6 matching bases. CDR3 length equals 13 residues. The V gene's germline CDR1 is MNHEY and CDR2 SVGEGT. The ends were cut back, 5 bases at V and 7 bases at J, with 12 bases in the middle. The CDR3 region is CASSRGAGQPQHF. Written as DNA, the CDR3 is TGTGCCAGCAGTCGGGGGGCTGGCCAGCCCCAGCATTTT.

The chain combines TRBV6-2 or TRBV6-3 with TRBJ1-5; 9 bases agree with TRBD1. V was pared by 4 bases and J by 0 bases, with 1 base of the junction left unmatched. The length of the CDR3 is 15 residues. Germline V gene lookup returns CDR1 MNHEY and CDR2 SVGEGT. CDR3 protein: CASSWDRASNQPQHF. The CDR3 coding sequence is TGTGCCAGCAGTTGGGACAGGGCTAGCAATCAGCCCCAGCATTTT.

This chain joins TRBV19 and TRBJ1-2, with D perhaps matching TRBD1 (6 bases). With 7 bases removed from V and 4 bases from J, the gap between germline ends came to 13 bases. Germline CDR1 LNHDA, CDR2 SQIVND (reference sequence). The CDR3 spans 13 residues. The CDR3 DNA sequence: TGTGCCAGTACTGGGGGCCCAGGCTATGGCTACACCTTC. Translating gives CASTGGPGYGYTF.

This chain uses TRBV7-2 with TRBJ2-1; D is possibly TRBD1 (5 bases). Looked up from germline, CDR1 is SGHTA and CDR2 is FQGNSA. V lost 0 bases, J lost 12 bases, and 9 bases lay in between. The CDR3 covers 12 residues. CDR3 amino acids: CASSLARVGQFF. The CDR3 DNA reads as TGTGCCAGCAGCTTAGCCAGGGTCGGGCAGTTCTTC.

J is TRBJ1-6 and V is TRBV5-1; 10 bases line up with TRBD1. Trimming took 4 bases from V and 6 from J; bases not matched to a gene: 13. Germline CDR1 is SGHRS and CDR2 is YFSETQ. The CDR3 has 18 residues. Here the CDR3 reads CASSPGPGQGRINSPLHF. For the CDR3, the DNA is TGCGCCAGCAGCCCAGGTCCGGGACAGGGGAGGATTAATTCACCCCTCCACTTT.

The table lists this clone with a few counts. The CDR3 reads CASSQEQTSGYTDTQYF. The CDR3 nucleotides read TGCGCCAGCAGCCAGGAACAGACTAGCGGGTACACAGATACGCAGTATTTT. This chain links TRBV4-3 with TRBJ2-3, with TRBD2 matching 10 bases. CDR1 LGHNA and CDR2 YSLEER come from the germline V gene. The CDR3 runs 17 residues. V shed 3 bases and J 2 bases; nucleotides not matched to a gene: 8.

This rearrangement joins TRBV29-1 to TRBJ1-1; D call uncertain. This CDR3 spans 11 amino acids. Germline lookup yields CDR1 SQVTM and CDR2 ANQGSEA. The V end lost 5 bases, the J end lost 0 bases, and 4 bases lay between the germline ends. The CDR3 spells CSVRVNTEAFF. As DNA, the CDR3 is TGCAGCGTTCGGGTGAACACTGAAGCTTTCTTT. The complete variable domain, with remaining parts taken from reference TRBV29-1 and TRBJ1-1, reads SAVISQKPSRDICQRGTSLTIQCQVDSQVTMMFWYRQQPGQSLTLIATANQGSEATYESGFVIDKFPISRPNLTFSTLTVSNMSPEDSSIYLCSVRVNTEAFFGQGTRLTVV.

The chain combines TRBV4-3 with TRBJ2-1; D possibly corresponds to TRBD2 (6 bases). CDR3 length: 16 residues. Per the germline V gene, CDR1 is LGHNA and CDR2 is YSLEER. Trimming removed 0 bases at V and 2 bases at J, with 11 bases between. The CDR3 sequence is CASSQDAGGTYNEQFF. CDR3 nucleotides: TGCGCCAGCAGCCAAGACGCCGGGGGTACCTACAATGAGCAGTTCTTC.

This clone appeared once. The V and J genes are TRBV5-4 and TRBJ2-3, with 9 bases matching TRBD2. Germline lookup yields CDR1 SGHNT and CDR2 YYREEE (reference sequence). This CDR3 has 15 amino acids. J gave up 3 bases and V 7 bases, and 9 bases lay outside the gene matches. The chain's CDR3 is CASDLAGVGTDTQYF. The CDR3, as DNA: TGTGCCAGCGACTTAGCGGGAGTCGGGACAGATACGCAGTATTTT.

This chain joins TRBV5-4 and TRBJ1-2; 9 bases are shared with TRBD1. V shed 1 base, J shed 8 bases, and the junction held 9 bases outside the gene matches. Germline V CDR1 and CDR2: SGHNT, YYREEE (reference sequence). The CDR3 spans 15 residues. CDR3 DNA: TGTGCCAGCAGCTTGACGTTACAGGGGGCGTCCGGCTACACCTTC. As protein: CASSLTLQGASGYTF.

The genes are TRBV4-3 and TRBJ2-3, with TRBD2 matching over 10 bases. The CDR3 is 16 amino acids. V was clipped by 2 bases and J by 5 bases; unmatched bases: 7. Looked up from germline, CDR1 is LGHNA and CDR2 is YSLEER. CDR3 loop: CASSQSLAGAVDTQYF. The CDR3 DNA follows: TGCGCCAGCAGCCAAAGCCTAGCGGGAGCTGTAGATACGCAGTATTTT.

V is TRBV19 and J is TRBJ2-7; TRBD1 matches 7 bases. CDR1 LNHDA and CDR2 SQIVND come from the germline V gene (reference sequence). The CDR3 spans 13 residues. J gave up 4 bases and V 7 bases, and 7 bases lay outside the gene matches. CDR3 protein: CASNRQGEYEQYF. The CDR3 coding sequence is TGTGCCAGTAATAGACAGGGAGAATACGAGCAGTACTTC.

The rearrangement joins TRBV10-3 to TRBJ2-3; 8 bases map to TRBD2. Losses at the gene ends were 6 bases for V and 3 bases for J; bases not matched to a gene: 5. This CDR3 spans 14 amino acids. From germline, CDR1 is ENHRY and CDR2 SYGVKD. The CDR3 sequence: CAIRASGSTDTQYF. Written as DNA, the CDR3 is TGTGCCATCAGGGCTAGCGGGTCGACAGATACGCAGTATTTT.